This entry is about one TCR beta chain. This record belongs to a study of T-cell reconstitution after alpha-beta-depleted transplantation in children. Unique molecular identifiers were incorporated when the TCRbeta library was constructed. Each CDR3 protein gets one entry after TCRdb re-called the PCR reads with MiXCR. The sample includes 490,000 or so distinct CDR3 sequences, under 15% of them seen just once. V lost 4 bases and J lost 4; bases outside the gene matches: 7. CDR1 and CDR2 (germline): MGHRA, YSYEKL. The CDR3 runs to 16 residues. The sequences come from PBMCs from the stem cell graft donor, collected from the stem cell graft. This receptor was identified in a human donor who donated a stem cell graft to a child with combined immunodeficiency. This chain uses TRBV4-1 with TRBJ2-2; 9 bases are a match to TRBD2. CDR3 loop: CASSPVAGAITGELFF. The CDR3 DNA is TGCGCCAGCAGCCCCGTAGCGGGGGCGATCACCGGGGAGCTGTTTTTT.